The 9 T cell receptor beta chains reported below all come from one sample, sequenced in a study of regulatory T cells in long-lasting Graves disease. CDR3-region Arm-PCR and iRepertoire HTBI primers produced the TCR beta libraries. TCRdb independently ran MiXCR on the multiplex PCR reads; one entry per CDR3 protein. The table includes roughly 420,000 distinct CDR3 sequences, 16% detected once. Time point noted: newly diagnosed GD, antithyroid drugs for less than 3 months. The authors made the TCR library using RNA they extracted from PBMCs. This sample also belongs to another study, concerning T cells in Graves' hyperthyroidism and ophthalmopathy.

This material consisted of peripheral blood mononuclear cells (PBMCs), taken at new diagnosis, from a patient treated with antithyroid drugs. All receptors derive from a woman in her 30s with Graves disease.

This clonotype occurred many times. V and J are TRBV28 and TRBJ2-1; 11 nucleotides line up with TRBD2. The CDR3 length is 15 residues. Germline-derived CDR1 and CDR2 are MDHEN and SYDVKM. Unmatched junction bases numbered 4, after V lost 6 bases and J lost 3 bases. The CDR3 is CASRVGLAGYNEQFF. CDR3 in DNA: TGTGCCAGCAGAGTTGGACTAGCGGGCTACAATGAGCAGTTCTTC.

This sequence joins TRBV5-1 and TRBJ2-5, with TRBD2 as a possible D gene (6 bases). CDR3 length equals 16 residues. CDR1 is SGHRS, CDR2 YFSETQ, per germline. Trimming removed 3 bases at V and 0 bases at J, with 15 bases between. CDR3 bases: TGCGCCAGCAGCTCCTCAAGCGGGCCGTACCAAGAGACCCAGTACTTC. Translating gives CASSSSSGPYQETQYF.

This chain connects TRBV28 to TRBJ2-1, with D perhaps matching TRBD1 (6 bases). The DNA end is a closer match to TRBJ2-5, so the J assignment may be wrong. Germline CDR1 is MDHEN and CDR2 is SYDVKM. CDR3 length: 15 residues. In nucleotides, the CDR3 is TGTGCCAGCAGTTTCTCACAGGGCTACCAAGAGACCCAGTACTTC. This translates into CASSFSQGYQETQYF.

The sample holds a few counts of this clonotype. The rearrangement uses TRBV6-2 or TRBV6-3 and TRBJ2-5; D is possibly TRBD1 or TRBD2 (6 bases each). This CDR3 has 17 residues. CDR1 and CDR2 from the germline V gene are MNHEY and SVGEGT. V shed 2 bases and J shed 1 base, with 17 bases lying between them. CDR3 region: CASSYPTSRGVQETQYF. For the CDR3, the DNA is TGTGCCAGCAGTTACCCGACTAGTAGGGGGGTCCAAGAGACCCAGTACTTC.

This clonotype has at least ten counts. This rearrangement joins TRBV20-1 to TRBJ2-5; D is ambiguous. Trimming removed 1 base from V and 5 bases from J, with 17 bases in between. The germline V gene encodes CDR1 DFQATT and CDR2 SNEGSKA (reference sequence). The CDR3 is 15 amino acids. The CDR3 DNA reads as TGCAGTGCTAGAGGGATCGAGAGACGGTCGGAGACCCAGTACTTC. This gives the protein CSARGIERRSETQYF.

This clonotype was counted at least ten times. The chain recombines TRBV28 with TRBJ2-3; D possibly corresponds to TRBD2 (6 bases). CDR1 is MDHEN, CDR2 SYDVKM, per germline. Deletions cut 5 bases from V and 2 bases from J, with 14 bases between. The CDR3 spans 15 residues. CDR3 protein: CASSGGEALTDTQYF. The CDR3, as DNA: TGTGCCAGCAGTGGAGGGGAGGCACTCACAGATACGCAGTATTTT.

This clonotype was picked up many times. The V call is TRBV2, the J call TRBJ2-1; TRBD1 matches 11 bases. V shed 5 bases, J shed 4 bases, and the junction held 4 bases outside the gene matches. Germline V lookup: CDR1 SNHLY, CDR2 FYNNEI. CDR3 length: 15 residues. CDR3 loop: CASSLDRGQYNEQFF. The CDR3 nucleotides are TGTGCCAGCAGTTTGGACAGGGGGCAGTACAATGAGCAGTTCTTC.

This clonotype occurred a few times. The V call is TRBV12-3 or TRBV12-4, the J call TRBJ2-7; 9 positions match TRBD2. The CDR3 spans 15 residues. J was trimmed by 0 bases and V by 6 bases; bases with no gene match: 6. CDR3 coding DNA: TGTGCCAGCAGCTTACGGACTAGCGACTCCTACGAGCAGTACTTC. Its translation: CASSLRTSDSYEQYF.

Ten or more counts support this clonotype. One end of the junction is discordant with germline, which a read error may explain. CDR3 residues: CASNKVGLGGNEQFF. The CDR3 nucleotides are TGTGCCAGCAACAAGGTCGGGCTTGGAGGGAATGAGCAGTTCTTC. The rearrangement uses TRBV5-1 and TRBJ2-1, with D possibly matching TRBD2 (6 bases). CDR3 length: 15 amino acids. Per germline, CDR1 SGHRS and CDR2 YFSETQ.